The 26 T cell receptor beta chains in this list originate from one sample, sequenced in a study of blood T cell repertoires in COVID-19. Sequenced by immunoSEQ multiplex PCR; TCRdb stores in-frame clones only, minus some. The table has 15,000 to 20,000 clones, 85% to 90% seen once. Sequenced sample: peripheral blood. These receptors originate from a woman of 80 years or more with COVID-19, enrolled during active disease.

The genes are TRBV18 and TRBJ1-2; 7 bases fit TRBD1. From germline, CDR1 is KGHSH and CDR2 LQKENI. Trimming removed 3 bases from V and 7 bases from J; junction bases left unmatched: 11. The CDR3 length is 15 residues. The CDR3 DNA reads TGTGCCAGCTCACCCACGGCGTTTGGGGACAGTGGCTACACCTTC. Translating it yields CASSPTAFGDSGYTF.

This sequence joins TRBV7-3 and TRBJ2-7, with 7 bases matching TRBD1. Germline-derived CDR1 and CDR2 are SGHTA and FQGTGA. This CDR3 is 15 amino acids long. The J segment lost 4 bases and the V segment lost 6 bases, leaving 12 bases of the junction unmatched. CDR3 residues: CASRPRQGQSYEQYF. In nucleotides, the CDR3 is TGTGCCAGCAGACCAAGACAGGGACAATCTTACGAGCAGTACTTC.

This chain links TRBV24-1 with TRBJ2-2, with a weak D call TRBD1 (6 bases). V was shortened by 0 bases and J by 6 bases, with 13 bases between the two germline ends. The V gene's germline CDR1 is KGHDR and CDR2 SFDVKD. The CDR3 runs to 16 residues. DNA for the CDR3: TGTGCCACCAGTGATTTGCGCAGGGGAGCGGCCGGGGAGCTGTTTTTT. Translation: CATSDLRRGAAGELFF.

This chain uses TRBV7-9 with TRBJ2-3; 7 bases map to TRBD1. CDR1 and CDR2 (germline): SEHNR, FQNEAQ (reference sequence). The V gene end was trimmed by 4 bases and the J gene end by 0 bases; junction bases not matched to a gene: 7. CDR3 length: 16 residues. The CDR3 sequence: CASSSGQPLSTDTQYF. CDR3 in DNA: TGTGCCAGCAGCTCGGGACAGCCCCTTAGCACAGATACGCAGTATTTT.

In its sample, this clone was seen a few times. The rearrangement links TRBV29-1 to TRBJ1-3; 9 nucleotides agree with TRBD1. Trimming cost V 6 bases and J 4 bases; bases outside gene matches: 7. Per the germline V gene, CDR1 is SQVTM and CDR2 is ANQGSEA. This CDR3 contains 14 residues. The CDR3 reads CSVRTGGSGNTIYF. The CDR3 nucleotides are TGCAGCGTAAGAACAGGGGGCTCGGGAAACACCATATATTTT.

The rearrangement joins TRBV27 to TRBJ1-4; 9 nucleotides align to TRBD1. In germline, CDR1 is MNHEY, CDR2 SMNVEV (reference sequence). This CDR3 is built from 15 residues. The trim removed 7 bases at V and 3 bases at J, leaving 6 bases unmatched. CDR3 bases: TGTGCCAGCACCTTACAGGGGGCGGCTAATGAAAAACTGTTTTTT. This codes for CASTLQGAANEKLFF.

The V call is TRBV24-1, the J call TRBJ2-2; a possible D gene is TRBD1 (5 bases). V was pared by 5 bases and J by 4 bases, with 13 bases between. This CDR3 is 15 amino acids long. Looked up from germline, CDR1 is KGHDR and CDR2 is SFDVKD. For the CDR3, the DNA is TGTGCCACCAGTGGGGCAGGGCCAGGCACCGGGGAGCTGTTTTTT. Amino acid sequence: CATSGAGPGTGELFF.

The chain combines TRBV7-8 with TRBJ1-1; no clear D. V was cut by 0 bases and J by 5 bases, with 13 bases left in between. CDR3 length: 15 residues. Germline values: CDR1 SGHVS, CDR2 FQNEAQ. CDR3 in DNA: TGTGCCAGCAGCTTAGCTAGCTCTGGGAGGACTGAAGCTTTCTTT. It specifies CASSLASSGRTEAFF.

The CDR3 region has the DNA TGTGCCACCAGTGAAGATCGGAGCAATGAGCAGTTCTTC. Translation: CATSEDRSNEQFF. The rearrangement uses TRBV24-1 and TRBJ2-1; the D is unclear. The ends were cut back, 4 bases at V and 6 bases at J, with 9 bases in the middle. Germline V gene lookup returns CDR1 KGHDR and CDR2 SFDVKD. This CDR3 comprises 13 residues.

This chain connects TRBV6-5 to TRBJ1-2, with 7 bases identical to TRBD1. The junction had 10 bases not matched to a gene; V was cut back by 6 bases and J by 6 bases. From germline, CDR1 is MNHEY and CDR2 SVGAGI. The CDR3 has 14 residues. The CDR3 sequence: CASRGTTGNHGYTF. CDR3 sequence (DNA): TGTGCCAGCAGAGGGACGACAGGGAACCATGGCTACACCTTC.

The V gene is TRBV7-9, the J gene TRBJ1-5; D not certain. The CDR3 covers 12 residues. Trimming pared 5 bases from V and 7 bases from J, leaving 9 bases between. Germline values: CDR1 SEHNR, CDR2 FQNEAQ (reference sequence). The CDR3 nucleotides are TGTGCCAGCAGCGAGGTCGGGCAGCCCCAGCATTTT. Amino acids: CASSEVGQPQHF.

The chain recombines TRBV5-1 with TRBJ2-7, with TRBD1 as a possible D gene (6 bases). There are 14 residues in the CDR3. V shed 4 bases and J shed 1 base, with 12 bases lying between them. Germline V gene sequence: CDR1 SGHRS, CDR2 YFSETQ. CDR3 bases: TGCGCCAGCAGCCTGGACAGTCAGTCCTACGAGCAGTACTTC. It encodes CASSLDSQSYEQYF. Using reference TRBV5-1 and TRBJ2-7 for the parts outside the CDR3, the full variable domain is KAGVTQTPRYLIKTRGQQVTLSCSPISGHRSVSWYQQTPGQGLQFLFEYFSETQRNKGNFPGRFSGRQFSNSRSEMNVSTLELGDSALYLCASSLDSQSYEQYFGPGTRLTVT.

This chain connects TRBV7-6 to TRBJ1-1; D might be TRBD1 (6 bases). V lost 1 base and J lost 3, with 12 bases in between. CDR1 and CDR2 from the germline V gene are SGHVS and FNYEAQ. There are 15 residues in the CDR3. The CDR3 is CASSLGVGADTEAFF. For the CDR3, the DNA is TGTGCCAGCAGCTTAGGAGTGGGGGCGGACACTGAAGCTTTCTTT.

The chain joins TRBV27 to TRBJ2-4; 15 bases are shared with TRBD2. Germline V gives CDR1 MNHEY, CDR2 SMNVEV (reference sequence). CDR3 length: 18 amino acids. Germline trimming cut 5 bases from V and 6 bases from J; bases unmatched to any gene: 11. CDR3 nucleotide sequence: TGTGCCAGCAGTCCCTATCCGGGACTAGCGGGGGGCCTAAACATTCAGTACTTC. Translating gives CASSPYPGLAGGLNIQYF.

This chain uses TRBV9 with TRBJ2-3, with 11 bases aligning to TRBD1. V lost 4 bases and J lost 2; bases outside the gene matches: 6. CDR1 is SGDLS and CDR2 is YYNGEE in the germline V gene. The CDR3 sequence is 16 residues long. CDR3 in amino acids: CASSYRDRGATDTQYF. CDR3 nucleotide sequence: TGTGCCAGCAGCTACCGGGACAGGGGGGCCACAGATACGCAGTATTTT.

The chain recombines TRBV3-1 (or the pseudogene TRBV3-2) with TRBJ2-1; possibly TRBD2 for D (7 bases). The ends were cut back, 3 bases at V and 4 bases at J, with 13 bases in the middle. The CDR3 runs to 15 residues. CDR1 and CDR2 from the germline V gene are LGHDT and YNNKEL (reference sequence). CDR3 region: CASSQTRGPYNEQFF. CDR3 sequence (DNA): TGTGCCAGCAGCCAGACGCGGGGGCCTTACAATGAGCAGTTCTTC.

The rearrangement links TRBV7-9 to TRBJ1-2, with D possibly being TRBD1 (5 bases). The V and J ends lost 5 bases and 7 bases respectively, with 14 bases between them. CDR3 length equals 13 residues. CDR1 and CDR2 from the germline V gene are SEHNR and FQNEAQ (reference sequence). The CDR3 sequence is CASSGAGKRGYTF. The DNA for the CDR3 is TGTGCCAGCAGCGGGGCAGGGAAACGTGGCTACACCTTC.

This clone was recorded once. The rearrangement joins TRBV4-3 to TRBJ2-7, with a possible D match to TRBD1 (6 bases). Germline V gives CDR1 LGHNA, CDR2 YSLEER. Trimming stripped 1 base from V and 3 bases from J, with 7 bases between. The CDR3 has 13 amino acids. The CDR3 coding sequence is TGCGCCAGCAGCCAAGGGGGGCTCTACGAGCAGTACTTC. Residues: CASSQGGLYEQYF.

This clone was counted between two and nine times. The CDR3 DNA sequence: TGTGCCAGTAGCAGTAGGGCCAGGGGCAATCAGCCCCAGCATTTT. Its translation is CASSSRARGNQPQHF. The V call is TRBV19, the J call TRBJ1-5; TRBD1 might be the D (5 bases). The CDR3 is 15 amino acids. Germline V lookup: CDR1 LNHDA, CDR2 SQIVND (reference sequence). V lost 6 bases, J lost 2 bases, and 14 bases lay in between.

The V call is TRBV18, the J call TRBJ2-1; unclear D gene. There are 13 residues in the CDR3. Germline V gene sequence: CDR1 KGHSH, CDR2 LQKENI. V lost 0 bases to trimming and J lost 5 bases, with 5 bases between them. The CDR3 sequence: CASSPPPDNEQFF. The CDR3 DNA is TGTGCCAGCTCACCACCCCCAGACAATGAGCAGTTCTTC.

The chain uses TRBV9 and TRBJ2-3, with D possibly being TRBD2 (6 bases). V lost 7 bases, J lost 0 bases, and 12 bases lay in between. The CDR3 totals 14 residues. CDR1 is SGDLS and CDR2 is YYNGEE in the germline V gene. The chain's CDR3 is CASDSGASTDTQYF. CDR3 nucleotides: TGTGCCAGCGACTCGGGAGCTAGCACAGATACGCAGTATTTT.

This clone was detected only a few times. The CDR3 nucleotides are TGTGCCAGCTCACCAAGGGACAGATCAAATTCACCCCTCCACTTT. Residues: CASSPRDRSNSPLHF. The rearrangement uses TRBV18 and TRBJ1-6; 7 bases are shared with TRBD1. Trimming at V came to 2 bases and at J to 7 bases, leaving 5 bases not matched to a gene. There are 15 residues in the CDR3. Germline V gene lookup returns CDR1 KGHSH and CDR2 LQKENI.

The J gene is TRBJ2-7, the V gene TRBV5-1; the match to TRBD1 covers 11 bases. Germline assignment: CDR1 SGHRS and CDR2 YFSETQ. V shed 0 bases, J shed 3 bases, and the junction held 5 bases outside the gene matches. The CDR3 has 16 residues. The DNA of the CDR3 is TGCGCCAGCAGCTTGGCCCCGGGACAGGGGGGCTACGAGCAGTACTTC. The encoded protein is CASSLAPGQGGYEQYF.

The chain couples TRBV10-3 to TRBJ1-1; a weak D match, TRBD1 (5 bases). The CDR3 spans 12 residues. The V and J ends lost 6 bases and 6 bases respectively, with 11 bases between them. Germline V gene lookup returns CDR1 ENHRY and CDR2 SYGVKD. The CDR3 protein is CAISQDRAEAFF. As DNA, the CDR3 is TGTGCCATCAGCCAAGACAGAGCTGAAGCTTTCTTT.

The rearrangement links TRBV3-1 (or the pseudogene TRBV3-2) to TRBJ2-5; D unclear. The V end lost 2 bases, the J end lost 5 bases, and 6 bases lay between the germline ends. The CDR3 sequence is 12 residues long. In germline, CDR1 is LGHDT, CDR2 YNNKEL (reference sequence). CDR3 coding DNA: TGTGCCAGCAGCCAAATCGGGGAGACCCAGTACTTC. Translating gives CASSQIGETQYF.

The chain is built from TRBV6-2 or TRBV6-3 and TRBJ2-5; TRBD2 aligns across 8 bases. The junction had 10 bases not matched to a gene; V was cut back by 6 bases and J by 4 bases. In germline, CDR1 is MNHEY, CDR2 SVGEGT. The CDR3 is made up of 15 amino acids. The CDR3 DNA sequence: TGTGCCAGCAGCGATCCTTCGGGGGGGCTAGAGACCCAGTACTTC. Translating gives CASSDPSGGLETQYF.